The 30 T cell receptor beta chains below were found in one sample sequenced in a study of cytomegalovirus exposure and HLA in healthy donors. Primers included in the PCR were 60 Vbeta and 13 Jbeta primers. Here immunoSEQ multiplex PCR was the method, and the copy in TCRdb shows in-frame clones only, minus some. The sample contains approximately 130,000 clones, around three quarters of which appear only once. The sequenced material came from PBMCs. The receptors here all came from a man aged 25-45 years in good health and CMV-seronegative.

The chain employs TRBV5-4 and TRBJ1-2, with 9 bases fitting TRBD1. The CDR3 runs 16 residues. Germline V gives CDR1 SGHNT, CDR2 YYREEE (reference sequence). The V segment lost 5 bases and the J segment 0 bases; nucleotides outside the gene matches: 8. CDR3 bases: TGTGCCAGCAGATTACAGGGGGCTTCATCTAACTATGGCTACACCTTC. The encoded protein is CASRLQGASSNYGYTF.

This chain links TRBV28 with TRBJ1-2; 8 positions agree with TRBD1. Germline V gene sequence: CDR1 MDHEN, CDR2 SYDVKM. Unmatched junction bases numbered 2, after V lost 4 bases and J lost 7 bases. This CDR3 comprises 12 residues. CDR3 bases: TGTGCCAGCAGTTCAGACAGGGGTGGCTACACCTTC. It encodes CASSSDRGGYTF.

The chain recombines TRBV27 with TRBJ1-1; D might be TRBD1 (5 bases). CDR1 and CDR2 from the germline V gene are MNHEY and SMNVEV (reference sequence). The CDR3 length is 13 residues. The germline V and J ends were trimmed by 2 bases and 7 bases, with 11 bases remaining between them. The CDR3 protein is CASSLGASFEAFF. For the CDR3, the DNA is TGTGCCAGCAGTTTAGGGGCCTCCTTTGAAGCTTTCTTT.

Regarding this clone: Its ends do not fully match the called genes, so a read error is possible. The DNA for the CDR3 is TGCAGCGTTTCCACAGGGGGGTCGCTGAACTTC. Encoded protein: CSVSTGGSLNF. V usage is TRBV29-1 and J usage is TRBJ2-7; 8 nucleotides align to TRBD1. Germline V lookup: CDR1 SQVTM, CDR2 ANQGSEA. The CDR3 extends over 11 amino acids.

This clone was detected only once. The rearrangement uses TRBV18 and TRBJ1-3; the D gene is possibly TRBD1 (5 bases). V gave up 6 bases and J gave up 4 bases, with 13 bases separating them. Germline V gene lookup returns CDR1 KGHSH and CDR2 LQKENI. CDR3 length equals 14 residues. Written as DNA, the CDR3 is TGTGCCAGCTCGGCGACAGAACTCGGAAACACCATATATTTT. This codes for CASSATELGNTIYF.

A few counts support this clone. The chain recombines TRBV4-2 with TRBJ2-1; 7 positions agree with TRBD2. The V gene's germline CDR1 is LGHNA and CDR2 YNFKEQ. V trimming: 4 bases; J trimming: 6 bases; junction bases outside the gene matches: 12. The CDR3 is 16 residues long. CDR3 bases: TGTGCCAGCAGCCGCTCGTCATCGGCTAGCGGCAATGAGCAGTTCTTC. Its translation is CASSRSSSASGNEQFF.

The rearrangement links TRBV7-6 to TRBJ2-7, with D possibly being TRBD1 (6 bases). Germline CDR1 SGHVS, CDR2 FNYEAQ. Trimming stripped 6 bases from V and 5 bases from J, with 14 bases between. CDR3 length equals 13 residues. The CDR3 loop reads CASRDPHRDEQYF. Written as DNA, the CDR3 is TGTGCCAGCAGGGACCCACACAGGGACGAGCAGTACTTC. The complete variable domain, with remaining parts taken from reference TRBV7-6 and TRBJ2-7, reads GAGVSQSPRYKVTKRGQDVALRCDPISGHVSLYWYRQALGQGPEFLTYFNYEAQQDKSGLPNDRFSAERPEGSISTLTIQRTEQRDSAMYRCASRDPHRDEQYFGPGTRLTVT.

The chain has TRBV6-1 and TRBJ2-5; 8 nucleotides agree with TRBD2. V shed 6 bases and J 2 bases; nucleotides not matched to a gene: 8. The CDR3 sequence is 15 residues long. Germline CDR1 and CDR2: MNHNS and SASEGT. The CDR3 bases are TGTGCCAGCAGGCGGGGGGTCGGGGGGCAAGAGACCCAGTACTTC. This codes for CASRRGVGGQETQYF.

The chain recombines TRBV28 with TRBJ2-7, with D tentatively TRBD1 (5 bases). The germline CDR1 and CDR2 sequences are MDHEN and SYDVKM. The length of the CDR3 is 15 residues. The V end lost 2 bases, the J end lost 3 bases, and 14 bases lay between the germline ends. The DNA for the CDR3 is TGTGCCAGCAGTTTAGCGGCAGGGTTTAGCTACGAGCAGTACTTC. It yields the protein CASSLAAGFSYEQYF.

This chain joins TRBV28 and TRBJ1-4; D gene uncertain. The CDR3 length is 14 residues. CDR1 is MDHEN and CDR2 is SYDVKM in the germline V gene. V dropped 3 bases and J dropped 4 bases, with 9 bases sitting between them. The CDR3 is CASSLSGSNEKLFF. In DNA, the CDR3 is TGTGCCAGCAGTTTGTCGGGGAGTAATGAAAAACTGTTTTTT.

J is TRBJ2-5 and V is TRBV11-3, with D maybe TRBD2 (5 bases). The ends were cut back, 3 bases at V and 3 bases at J, with 8 bases in the middle. CDR3 length: 13 residues. CDR1 is SGHNT and CDR2 is YENEEA in the germline V gene. CDR3 region: CASSFEGKETQYF. The CDR3 DNA reads as TGTGCCAGCAGCTTTGAGGGAAAAGAGACCCAGTACTTC.

J is TRBJ1-3 and V is TRBV19; D unclear. The CDR3 covers 16 residues. Per the germline V gene, CDR1 is LNHDA and CDR2 is SQIVND (reference sequence). Trimming cost V 5 bases and J 0 bases, with 14 bases left between them. Written as DNA, the CDR3 is TGTGCCAGTAGTCCTACCCCGCGGGGCTCTGGAAACACCATATATTTT. The encoded protein is CASSPTPRGSGNTIYF.

CDR3 protein: CASSLIGGSYNEQFF. CDR3 DNA sequence: TGTGCCAGCAGCTTAATAGGGGGCTCCTACAATGAGCAGTTCTTC. The chain couples TRBV7-3 to TRBJ2-1, with D perhaps matching TRBD1 (6 bases). V lost 1 base and J 0 bases, leaving 7 bases between the germline ends. The germline gives CDR1 SGHTA, CDR2 FQGTGA. The CDR3 extends over 15 amino acids.

This clone is judged medium-sized (0.01 to 0.1%). Relative to the germline gene, one junction end is altered; a read error may explain this. The V call is TRBV10-2, the J call TRBJ2-3; TRBD1 matches 8 bases. The CDR3 extends over 12 amino acids. CDR1 is WSHSY, CDR2 SAAADI, per germline. CDR3 sequence: CASSEPWDRPLF. CDR3 DNA sequence: TGCGCCAGCAGTGAGCCTTGGGACAGGCCACTCTTT.

J is TRBJ2-7 and V is TRBV28; tentative D call: TRBD1 (5 bases). V gave up 6 bases and J gave up 3 bases, with 12 bases separating them. CDR3 size: 13 residues. The germline CDR1 and CDR2 sequences are MDHEN and SYDVKM. The CDR3 coding sequence is TGTGCCAGCAGCCTGACCCAGGGCTACGAGCAGTACTTC. Translating gives CASSLTQGYEQYF.

The sample holds one count of this clone. This chain uses TRBV5-1 with TRBJ2-7; 8 bases line up with TRBD1. This CDR3 has 14 amino acids. Germline values: CDR1 SGHRS, CDR2 YFSETQ. V lost 0 bases to trimming and J lost 3 bases; unmatched junction nucleotides: 2. The CDR3 region is CASSLGGTGYEQYF. As DNA, the CDR3 is TGCGCCAGCAGCTTGGGTGGGACAGGCTACGAGCAGTACTTC.

The gene calls are TRBV30 and TRBJ2-1, with D possibly TRBD2 on 5 matching bases. This CDR3 is 15 amino acids long. CDR1 GTSNPN and CDR2 SVGIG come from the germline V gene (reference sequence). The V gene lost 5 bases and the J gene lost 9 bases, with 23 bases spanning the gap. CDR3 sequence reads: CAWDPRPSARGEQFF. The CDR3 DNA sequence: TGTGCCTGGGACCCTCGCCCATCCGCTCGGGGTGAGCAGTTCTTC.

Written as DNA, the CDR3 is TGTGCCAGCAGCTTAACAGGGGTGAATAGAGATGGCTACACCTTC. This codes for CASSLTGVNRDGYTF. This chain links TRBV5-6 with TRBJ1-2; 7 bases are shared with TRBD1. CDR3 length: 15 residues. J gave up 6 bases and V 2 bases, and 10 bases lay outside the gene matches. CDR1 and CDR2 (germline): SGHDT, YYEEEE.

The gene calls are TRBV11-2 and TRBJ2-7; TRBD2 matches 8 bases. The germline CDR1 and CDR2 sequences are SGHAT and FQNNGV. Germline trimming cut 5 bases from V and 6 bases from J; bases unmatched to any gene: 15. The CDR3 has 16 amino acids. CDR3 DNA: TGTGCCAGCAGCCGGCGAGCGGGAGAATCCTCCGGCGAGCAGTACTTC. Translating gives CASSRRAGESSGEQYF.

V usage is TRBV5-1 and J usage is TRBJ1-1, with D possibly TRBD1 on 6 matching bases. CDR3 length: 15 amino acids. The ends were cut back, 0 bases at V and 4 bases at J, with 13 bases in the middle. Germline values: CDR1 SGHRS, CDR2 YFSETQ. The CDR3 region is CASSLVGGGGTEAFF. The CDR3 DNA follows: TGCGCCAGCAGCTTGGTAGGGGGAGGGGGCACTGAAGCTTTCTTT.

The chain carries TRBV27 and TRBJ2-7, with D tentatively TRBD2 (6 bases). The CDR3 extends over 15 amino acids. From germline, CDR1 is MNHEY and CDR2 SMNVEV (reference sequence). Trimming left V 2 bases short and J 0 bases short, with 11 bases between. The DNA for the CDR3 is TGTGCCAGCAGTTTAGAGGGGAGGAGCTCCTACGAGCAGTACTTC. Translation gives CASSLEGRSSYEQYF.

This clone was counted once. This rearrangement joins TRBV9 to TRBJ2-1, with 7 bases that match TRBD2. This CDR3 has 15 amino acids. V lost 0 bases to trimming and J lost 0 bases; unmatched junction nucleotides: 0. CDR1 is SGDLS and CDR2 is YYNGEE in the germline V gene. CDR3 loop: CASSVERGSYNEQFF. The CDR3 bases are TGTGCCAGCAGCGTAGAGCGGGGCTCCTACAATGAGCAGTTCTTC.

The chain is built from TRBV2 and TRBJ1-5, with D possibly being TRBD1 (5 bases). The CDR3 covers 15 residues. V lost 0 bases and J lost 3, with 9 bases in between. CDR1 and CDR2 from the germline V gene are SNHLY and FYNNEI. The CDR3 sequence is CASSEAPTDNQPQHF. In DNA, the CDR3 is TGTGCCAGCAGTGAAGCCCCGACAGACAATCAGCCCCAGCATTTT.

The DNA of the CDR3 is TGTGCCAGCAGGTCGACAGGGATAAATAATGGCTACACCTTC. Translated, it gives CASRSTGINNGYTF. This sequence joins TRBV28 and TRBJ1-2; 7 bases match TRBD1. The CDR3 has 14 residues. Trimming cost V 6 bases and J 6 bases; bases outside gene matches: 10. Germline loops: CDR1 MDHEN, CDR2 SYDVKM.

The V gene is TRBV6-6, the J gene TRBJ2-1, with 8 positions matching TRBD1. J was trimmed by 7 bases and V by 6 bases; bases with no gene match: 2. In germline, CDR1 is MNHNY, CDR2 SVGAGI (reference sequence). The CDR3 is 12 amino acids. CDR3 sequence (DNA): TGTGCCAGCAGGACAGGGGAAAATGAGCAGTTCTTC. Residues: CASRTGENEQFF.

This rearrangement joins TRBV13 to TRBJ2-5; TRBD1 is a possible D gene (5 bases). The better agreement between TRBJ2-7 and the DNA end casts doubt on the J call. Germline lookup yields CDR1 PRHDT and CDR2 FYEKMQ (reference sequence). This CDR3 has 15 amino acids. The CDR3 here is CASSLSGANSYEQYF. The CDR3 DNA follows: TGTGCCAGCAGCTTATCTGGGGCGAACTCCTACGAGCAGTACTTC.

The chain couples TRBV29-1 to TRBJ1-1, with no clear D. Germline assignment: CDR1 SQVTM and CDR2 ANQGSEA. The CDR3 sequence is 11 residues long. V was shortened by 4 bases and J by 5 bases, with 8 bases between the two germline ends. DNA for the CDR3: TGCAGCGTTGGAGGCCTGACTGAAGCTTTCTTT. Translating it yields CSVGGLTEAFF.

The V and J genes are TRBV21-1 and TRBJ2-7; the tabulated D call, TRBD1, remains unverified against the DNA. TRBV21-1 is labeled a pseudogene. This CDR3 has 16 residues. CDR3 in amino acids: CASSKALRDTYYEQYF. CDR3 nucleotide sequence: TGTGCCAGCAGCAAAGCGCTTAGGGACACTTACTACGAGCAGTACTTC.

Points on this clone: Within the sample, other DNA sequences also encode this same CDR3. V gene TRBV9 combines with J gene TRBJ1-5, with D possibly matching TRBD1 (6 bases). The CDR3 sequence is 14 residues long. Trimming cost V 3 bases and J 3 bases, with 10 bases left between them. The germline V gene has CDR1 SGDLS and CDR2 YYNGEE. The CDR3 reads CASSADSSNQPQHF. DNA for the CDR3: TGTGCCAGCAGCGCGGACAGTTCCAATCAGCCCCAGCATTTT.

The chain carries TRBV11-2 and TRBJ1-2, with TRBD1 matching over 9 bases. The germline gives CDR1 SGHAT, CDR2 FQNNGV. This CDR3 contains 15 residues. Unmatched junction bases numbered 9, after V lost 2 bases and J lost 8 bases. As DNA, the CDR3 is TGTGCCAGCAGCTTAACAACAGGGGGCTGGGGAGGCTACACCTTC. Protein sequence: CASSLTTGGWGGYTF. The whole variable domain, filled in from reference TRBV11-2 and TRBJ1-2, reads EAGVAQSPRYKIIEKRQSVAFWCNPISGHATLYWYQQILGQGPKLLIQFQNNGVVDDSQLPKDRFSAERLKGVDSTLKIQPAKLEDSAVYLCASSLTTGGWGGYTFGSGTRLTVV.